This T cell receptor (beta chain) was found in a study of siplizumab effects on memory and regulatory T cells. CDR1 is SNHLY, CDR2 FYNNEI, per germline. V was shortened by 8 bases and J by 3 bases, with 14 bases between the two germline ends. The CDR3 loop spans 13 amino acids. Clones were sequenced by immunoSEQ multiplex PCR, and TCRdb holds only the in-frame ones, with some missing. This table has 65,000 to 90,000 clones, 90% to 95% appearing once. The clonotype originates from a human donor in good health. This chain joins TRBV2 and TRBJ2-7, with D perhaps being TRBD1 or TRBD2 (5 bases each). The specimen was CD8+ T cells sorted from blood. The CDR3 loop is CASGDEVGYEQYF. CDR3 in DNA: TGTGCCAGCGGGGACGAGGTGGGCTACGAGCAGTACTTC.